The 21 T cell receptor beta chains presented below share a single source sample, sequenced in a study of blood T cell repertoires in COVID-19. Measured with immunoSEQ multiplex PCR; TCRdb has only the in-frame clones, and not every one. The table has approximately 58,000 clones, about 83% seen once. Sequenced material: peripheral blood. The receptors shown here come from a man aged 40-49 years with active COVID-19.

This chain joins TRBV28 and TRBJ1-3; D perhaps matches TRBD1 (5 bases). The CDR3 length is 15 residues. Germline loops: CDR1 MDHEN, CDR2 SYDVKM. The V end was cut by 7 bases, the J end by 0 bases, with 13 bases between. CDR3 amino acids: CASNHYRNSGNTIYF. The CDR3 DNA reads as TGTGCCAGCAATCATTACAGGAACTCTGGAAACACCATATATTTT.

The rearrangement uses TRBV5-5 and TRBJ1-2; no clear D gene. V was pared by 0 bases and J by 0 bases, with 9 bases between. The CDR3 totals 15 residues. Germline CDR1 is SGHKS and CDR2 is YYEKEE (reference sequence). CDR3 nucleotide sequence: TGTGCCAGCAGCTTGGGGCTGGGCCCTAACTATGGCTACACCTTC. It translates to CASSLGLGPNYGYTF.

The chain uses TRBV7-2 and TRBJ1-2; 7 nucleotides match TRBD1. In germline, CDR1 is SGHTA, CDR2 FQGNSA. Trimming took 7 bases from V and 1 from J; bases not matched to a gene: 15. The CDR3 contains 17 residues. The CDR3 region has the DNA TGTGCCAGCAACCCTCGGCCCGGGACAGTAATTAACTATGGCTACACCTTC. It is translated as CASNPRPGTVINYGYTF.

V is TRBV5-4 and J is TRBJ2-1; TRBD2 aligns across 15 bases. The germline gives CDR1 SGHNT, CDR2 YYREEE (reference sequence). V lost 3 bases, J lost 8 bases, and 12 bases stayed unmatched. The CDR3 consists of 18 residues. CDR3 residues: CASSYGLAGGPAGDEQFF. The CDR3 DNA reads as TGTGCCAGCAGCTACGGACTAGCGGGAGGGCCTGCCGGGGATGAGCAGTTCTTC. The full variable domain, with the rest looked up from reference TRBV5-4 and TRBJ2-1, is ETGVTQSPTHLIKTRGQQVTLRCSSQSGHNTVSWYQQALGQGPQFIFQYYREEENGRGNFPPRFSGLQFPNYSSELNVNALELDDSALYLCASSYGLAGGPAGDEQFFGPGTRLTVL.

This clone was counted between two and nine times. The chain has TRBV5-6 and TRBJ1-1, with 7 bases identical to TRBD1. Germline CDR1 reads SGHDT; CDR2 reads YYEEEE. There are 16 residues in the CDR3. Trimming removed 1 base from V and 9 bases from J; junction bases left unmatched: 15. The CDR3: CASSLSGQPRGHQAFF. The CDR3 bases are TGTGCCAGCAGCTTGTCGGGACAGCCCCGAGGTCACCAAGCTTTCTTT.

This clone appeared once. The V call is TRBV7-9, the J call TRBJ1-2; a possible D gene is TRBD1 (6 bases). From germline, CDR1 is SEHNR and CDR2 FQNEAQ (reference sequence). The CDR3 length is 15 residues. The V end was cut by 5 bases, the J end by 4 bases, with 17 bases between. CDR3 bases: TGTGCCAGCAGCCCACGGGGGGCGAGAGGCTATGGCTACACCTTC. Protein: CASSPRGARGYGYTF.

V gene TRBV7-3 combines with J gene TRBJ1-1; D is uncertain. V shed 5 bases and J shed 1 base, with 14 bases lying between them. The germline CDR1 and CDR2 sequences are SGHTA and FQGTGA. The length of the CDR3 is 15 residues. The CDR3 sequence: CASSPGSGRNTEAFF. In DNA, the CDR3 is TGTGCCAGCAGCCCGGGGTCAGGCAGGAACACTGAAGCTTTCTTT.

This chain joins TRBV7-2 and TRBJ2-5; no clear D gene. The CDR3 has 14 residues. V shed 1 base and J shed 4 bases, with 10 bases lying between them. Germline V lookup: CDR1 SGHTA, CDR2 FQGNSA. Here the CDR3 reads CASSLGLSAETQYF. CDR3 nucleotides: TGTGCCAGCAGCTTAGGGTTGAGCGCAGAGACCCAGTACTTC. Full variable domain (rest looked up from reference TRBV7-2 and TRBJ2-5): GAGVSQSPSNKVTEKGKDVELRCDPISGHTALYWYRQSLGQGLEFLIYFQGNSAPDKSGLPSDRFSAERTGGSVSTLTIQRTQQEDSAVYLCASSLGLSAETQYFGPGTRLLVL.

The chain uses TRBV9 and TRBJ1-2, with D uncertain. V lost 5 bases, J lost 3 bases, and 17 bases lay in between. The CDR3 has 15 residues. The germline CDR1 and CDR2 sequences are SGDLS and YYNGEE. This CDR3 is CASSPTDGPYYGYTF. The CDR3 DNA sequence: TGTGCCAGCAGTCCCACCGATGGCCCCTACTATGGCTACACCTTC.

The chain carries TRBV5-1 and TRBJ2-1; D remains ambiguous. The V gene lost 4 bases and the J gene lost 6 bases, with 11 bases spanning the gap. The length of the CDR3 is 13 residues. CDR1 and CDR2 (germline): SGHRS, YFSETQ. The CDR3, as DNA: TGCGCCAGCAGCCCCACAGTGGGCAATGAGCAGTTCTTC. As protein: CASSPTVGNEQFF.

The gene calls are TRBV7-8 and TRBJ1-5; D may be TRBD1 (6 bases). The V and J ends lost 5 bases and 3 bases respectively, with 14 bases between them. Germline V CDR1 and CDR2: SGHVS, FQNEAQ. The CDR3 spans 15 residues. The CDR3 region is CASSPRDIHNQPQHF. CDR3 DNA: TGTGCCAGCAGCCCCAGGGACATCCACAATCAGCCCCAGCATTTT. Together with reference TRBV7-8 and TRBJ1-5, the CDR3 gives the full variable domain: GAGVSQSPRYKVAKRGQDVALRCDPISGHVSLFWYQQALGQGPEFLTYFQNEAQLDKSGLPSDRFFAERPEGSVSTLKIQRTQQEDSAVYLCASSPRDIHNQPQHFGDGTRLSIL.

The chain has TRBV27 and TRBJ2-1; TRBD2 agrees at 8 bases. V shed 1 base, J shed 11 bases, and the junction held 19 bases outside the gene matches. This CDR3 has 18 amino acids. Germline V lookup: CDR1 MNHEY, CDR2 SMNVEV (reference sequence). The CDR3 coding sequence is TGTGCCAGCAGTTTATTACCGGGAGGGCCCGCCGTTCTACAGAAGCAGTTCTTC. Translating gives CASSLLPGGPAVLQKQFF.

The chain employs TRBV30 and TRBJ1-6; 9 nucleotides agree with TRBD1. This CDR3 comprises 13 residues. The germline gives CDR1 GTSNPN, CDR2 SVGIG (reference sequence). Unmatched junction bases numbered 3, after V lost 6 bases and J lost 6 bases. This chain's CDR3 is CACRTGVNSPLHF. The CDR3 DNA reads TGTGCCTGCCGGACAGGGGTTAATTCACCCCTCCACTTT.

This clone showed up just once. The chain is built from TRBV7-3 and TRBJ2-3; TRBD2 aligns across 8 bases. The CDR3 runs to 14 residues. Trimming removed 5 bases from V and 4 bases from J; junction bases left unmatched: 5. In germline, CDR1 is SGHTA, CDR2 FQGTGA. CDR3 DNA: TGTGCCAGCAGCCCCGGGGGGGCTTCAGATACGCAGTATTTT. Translated, it gives CASSPGGASDTQYF.

This chain uses TRBV10-3 with TRBJ1-4; no definite D call. This CDR3 is 15 amino acids long. From germline, CDR1 is ENHRY and CDR2 SYGVKD. Trimming pared 1 base from V and 7 bases from J, leaving 13 bases between. CDR3 coding DNA: TGTGCCATCAGTGAGTTCCCGTCAGCGGGTGAAAAACTGTTTTTT. Protein sequence: CAISEFPSAGEKLFF.

This clone occurred a few times. The chain is built from TRBV9 and TRBJ2-3; 9 bases are shared with TRBD1. Germline V gene lookup returns CDR1 SGDLS and CDR2 YYNGEE. Trimming removed 3 bases from V and 2 bases from J; junction bases left unmatched: 10. The CDR3 covers 17 residues. As DNA, the CDR3 is TGTGCCAGCAGCGCAGTGGACAGGGGTGTTGTCACAGATACGCAGTATTTT. As protein: CASSAVDRGVVTDTQYF.

This chain links TRBV7-8 with TRBJ2-1; D perhaps matches TRBD2 (6 bases). Germline V gene lookup returns CDR1 SGHVS and CDR2 FQNEAQ. Trimming took 1 base from V and 2 from J, leaving 12 bases between them. The CDR3 loop spans 16 amino acids. The CDR3 region is CASSLDRGGPYNEQFF. Here the CDR3 DNA reads TGTGCCAGCAGCTTAGATCGGGGAGGCCCCTACAATGAGCAGTTCTTC.

This chain uses TRBV12-5 with TRBJ1-1, with 10 nucleotides matching TRBD1. The junction had 8 bases not matched to a gene; V was cut back by 5 bases and J by 2 bases. This CDR3 is 16 amino acids long. Germline loops: CDR1 LGHNT, CDR2 FRNRAP. CDR3 in amino acids: CASGPRGQGTNTEAFF. The CDR3 coding sequence is TGTGCTAGTGGTCCCCGGGGACAGGGGACAAACACTGAAGCTTTCTTT. Full variable domain (rest looked up from reference TRBV12-5 and TRBJ1-1): DARVTQTPRHKVTEMGQEVTMRCQPILGHNTVFWYRQTMMQGLELLAYFRNRAPLDDSGMPKDRFSAEMPDATLATLKIQPSEPRDSAVYFCASGPRGQGTNTEAFFGQGTRLTVV.

In DNA, the CDR3 is TGTGCCAGCAGTGCACGGGACAGATACCAAGAGACCCAGTACTTC. Its translation: CASSARDRYQETQYF. The V gene is TRBV28, the J gene TRBJ2-5; TRBD1 agrees at 7 bases. There are 15 residues in the CDR3. The ends lost 5 bases at V and 0 bases at J; junction bases unmatched: 6. Germline values: CDR1 MDHEN, CDR2 SYDVKM.

The CDR3 DNA is TGTGCCAGCAGTTTTGAGCAAACCGGGGAGCTGTTTTTT. Its translation is CASSFEQTGELFF. The chain uses TRBV12-3 or TRBV12-4 and TRBJ2-2; D ambiguous. V lost 3 bases and J lost 5, with 7 bases in between. The CDR3 is 13 amino acids.

The CDR3 nucleotides are TGTGCCAGCAGCGGTCTAGCCTCCTACGAGCAGTACTTC. It encodes CASSGLASYEQYF. This rearrangement joins TRBV5-4 to TRBJ2-7, with a weak D call TRBD2 (5 bases). The germline V and J ends were trimmed by 4 bases and 0 bases, with 8 bases remaining between them. The CDR3 has 13 residues. Germline V gene lookup returns CDR1 SGHNT and CDR2 YYREEE (reference sequence).